This entry lists 23 T cell receptor beta chains sequenced from one sample in a study of identical twins (dated by TCRdb to 2015 to 2016). The receptor library was made with 5' RACE. Sequencing used an Illumina HiSeq 2000. TCRdb ran its own pipeline on the public reads, namely fastp trimming at Q25 and MiXCR clone calling, and kept in-frame beta chains. Identical CDR3 protein sequences are pooled into one entry, listed with their most common genes and DNA. The sample table holds around 960,000 distinct CDR3 sequences, of which 9% to 15% were seen once. Around 1.5% of the sample comes from the top ten. The data also belong to a second study, concerning yellow fever vaccine responses in identical twins.

Sequences were obtained from PBMCs. The source of these receptors is a young woman in good health.

This rearrangement joins TRBV20-1 to TRBJ2-2; possible D gene TRBD2, 5 bases. CDR1 and CDR2 (germline): DFQATT, SNEGSKA (reference sequence). The CDR3 length is 15 residues. Trimming removed 0 bases from V and 1 base from J, with 9 bases in between. The CDR3 DNA reads as TGCAGTGCTAGAGATGGCGGGCTGAACACCGGGGAGCTGTTTTTT. Its protein product is CSARDGGLNTGELFF.

The J gene is TRBJ2-1, the V gene TRBV5-1; D possibly uses TRBD1 or TRBD2 (5 bases each). V was shortened by 4 bases and J by 0 bases, with 14 bases between the two germline ends. Germline V lookup: CDR1 SGHRS, CDR2 YFSETQ. The CDR3 runs 16 residues. The DNA of the CDR3 is TGCGCCAGCAGCCCAGAGGGGCCAAGCTCCTACAATGAGCAGTTCTTC. It encodes CASSPEGPSSYNEQFF.

The chain uses TRBV24-1 and TRBJ2-7, with 9 bases fitting TRBD1. Germline trimming cut 3 bases from V and 1 base from J; bases unmatched to any gene: 3. Per the germline V gene, CDR1 is KGHDR and CDR2 is SFDVKD. The CDR3 has 15 residues. The CDR3 DNA sequence: TGTGCCACCAGTGATCCGGGGACAGGGTCCTACGAGCAGTACTTC. Amino acids: CATSDPGTGSYEQYF.

The rearrangement joins TRBV6-1 to TRBJ2-3, with TRBD2 identical over 9 bases. This CDR3 has 15 amino acids. The V and J ends lost 6 bases and 3 bases, in that order; junction bases with no gene match: 7. Germline assignment: CDR1 MNHNS and CDR2 SASEGT. The CDR3 is CASRGQRGVTDTQYF. Here the CDR3 DNA reads TGTGCCAGCAGGGGCCAGCGGGGGGTGACAGATACGCAGTATTTT.

This clonotype was counted only a few times. The V gene is TRBV4-1, the J gene TRBJ2-7, with 8 bases matching TRBD1. The germline V gene has CDR1 MGHRA and CDR2 YSYEKL. This CDR3 has 16 residues. With 0 bases clipped from V and 3 bases from J, the junction kept 7 bases outside the gene matches. The DNA for the CDR3 is TGCGCCAGCAGCCAAGATAGGTACAGGGGGGACTACGAGCAGTACTTC. Its translation is CASSQDRYRGDYEQYF.

The chain is built from TRBV5-1 and TRBJ1-1; perhaps TRBD1 as D (6 bases). Trimming stripped 3 bases from V and 2 bases from J, with 17 bases between. The germline V gene encodes CDR1 SGHRS and CDR2 YFSETQ. There are 16 residues in the CDR3. CDR3 loop: CASSSNFRGGNTEAFF. The CDR3 coding sequence is TGCGCCAGCAGCTCGAACTTCAGGGGTGGCAACACTGAAGCTTTCTTT.

This clonotype turned up a few times. The chain links TRBV3-1 to TRBJ2-7; 8 nucleotides match TRBD2. The CDR3 totals 17 residues. CDR1 and CDR2 (germline): LGHDT, YNNKEL (reference sequence). V trimming: 1 base; J trimming: 9 bases; junction bases outside the gene matches: 17. In DNA form, the CDR3 reads TGTGCCAGCAGCCAAGCGGGAGGGGCCTTAATCGGGGTATGGCAGTACTTC. Translation: CASSQAGGALIGVWQYF.

In its sample, this clonotype was seen a few times. The rearrangement uses TRBV7-9 and TRBJ1-2; unclear D gene. CDR1 SEHNR and CDR2 FQNEAQ come from the germline V gene (reference sequence). The CDR3 sequence is 15 residues long. The ends were cut back, 0 bases at V and 4 bases at J, with 12 bases in the middle. This CDR3 is CASSLAVVRSYGYTF. Here the CDR3 DNA reads TGTGCCAGCAGCTTAGCCGTGGTTCGTTCCTATGGCTACACCTTC.

CDR3 sequence: CASSYLRGGTYEQYF. CDR3 bases: TGTGCCAGCAGCTATCTGAGGGGCGGAACCTACGAGCAGTACTTC. J is TRBJ2-7 and V is TRBV7-2; either TRBD1 or TRBD2 may fit D (5 bases each). The V end was cut by 4 bases, the J end by 2 bases, with 15 bases between. The CDR3 contains 15 residues. Per the germline V gene, CDR1 is SGHTA and CDR2 is FQGNSA.

This clonotype was seen a handful of times. The chain combines TRBV4-1 with TRBJ2-2, with D unresolved. The V end was cut by 0 bases, the J end by 6 bases, with 8 bases between. CDR1 and CDR2 from the germline V gene are MGHRA and YSYEKL. CDR3 length equals 14 residues. The CDR3 here is CASSQDHAAGELFF. DNA of the CDR3: TGCGCCAGCAGCCAAGATCATGCTGCCGGGGAGCTGTTTTTT.

This clonotype turned up a few times. The CDR3 here is CASSQEELAVAKNIQYF. Written as DNA, the CDR3 is TGCGCCAGCAGCCAAGAGGAATTAGCAGTAGCCAAAAACATTCAGTACTTC. The chain is built from TRBV4-1 and TRBJ2-4; D remains unclear. The CDR3 runs 17 residues. V lost 0 bases and J lost 0, with 12 bases in between. Germline V CDR1 and CDR2: MGHRA, YSYEKL.

The genes are TRBV9 and TRBJ1-6, with D possibly being TRBD1 (5 bases). Trimming took off 0 bases at V and 6 bases at J, with 10 bases between the two ends. The CDR3 length is 15 residues. From germline, CDR1 is SGDLS and CDR2 YYNGEE. DNA of the CDR3: TGTGCCAGCAGCGTAGACGCAGGGACTAATTCACCCCTCCACTTT. Its protein is CASSVDAGTNSPLHF. The complete variable domain, with remaining parts taken from reference TRBV9 and TRBJ1-6, reads DSGVTQTPKHLITATGQRVTLRCSPRSGDLSVYWYQQSLDQGLQFLIQYYNGEERAKGNILERFSAQQFPDLHSELNLSSLELGDSALYFCASSVDAGTNSPLHFGNGTRLTVT.

This clonotype was seen ten or more times. In nucleotides, the CDR3 is TGTGCCAGCAGCTTAGCGTCTCGAGCGTACGCAGATACGCAGTATTTT. As protein: CASSLASRAYADTQYF. The J gene is TRBJ2-3, the V gene TRBV7-6; unclear D gene. The CDR3 has 16 amino acids. Looked up from germline, CDR1 is SGHVS and CDR2 is FNYEAQ. Deletions cut 0 bases from V and 4 bases from J, with 14 bases between. The full variable domain, with the rest looked up from reference TRBV7-6 and TRBJ2-3, is GAGVSQSPRYKVTKRGQDVALRCDPISGHVSLYWYRQALGQGPEFLTYFNYEAQQDKSGLPNDRFSAERPEGSISTLTIQRTEQRDSAMYRCASSLASRAYADTQYFGPGTRLTVL.

This clonotype was observed many times. One junction end does not reproduce the germline sequence, and a read error may be involved. The gene calls are TRBV4-1 and TRBJ1-1; tentative D call: TRBD1 (5 bases). The germline V gene has CDR1 MGHRA and CDR2 YSYEKL. The CDR3 is 13 amino acids. CDR3 sequence reads: CASSQGGRTEAFF. The CDR3 DNA is TGTGCCAGCAGCCAGGGCGGGCGCACTGAAGCTTTCTTT.

This clonotype was seen a handful of times. The chain combines TRBV5-1 with TRBJ2-7; 8 bases match TRBD2. Per the germline V gene, CDR1 is SGHRS and CDR2 is YFSETQ. This CDR3 region has 15 residues. Trimming removed 2 bases from V and 4 bases from J; junction bases left unmatched: 8. The CDR3 spells CASSLGERERYEQYF. CDR3 coding DNA: TGCGCCAGCAGCTTAGGCGAGCGGGAGCGGTACGAGCAGTACTTC.

The J gene is TRBJ2-3, the V gene TRBV12-3 or TRBV12-4, with D possibly TRBD2 on 6 matching bases. The CDR3 is made up of 17 amino acids. V lost 5 bases and J lost 0, with 18 bases in between. CDR3 amino acids: CASSPTLTGLSTDTQYF. The CDR3 DNA follows: TGTGCCAGCAGTCCCACCCTGACGGGACTTAGCACAGATACGCAGTATTTT.

The chain links TRBV28 to TRBJ2-2, with TRBD2 identical over 8 bases. The CDR3 is 16 amino acids. Germline V lookup: CDR1 MDHEN, CDR2 SYDVKM. Trimming at V came to 4 bases and at J to 5 bases, leaving 9 bases not matched to a gene. The CDR3 nucleotides read TGTGCCAGCAGTTCCACCGGGACTAGGAATACCGGGGAGCTGTTTTTT. Translating it yields CASSSTGTRNTGELFF.

This clonotype showed up just a few times. This sequence joins TRBV6-1 and TRBJ2-6; maybe TRBD1 (6 bases). Trimming cost V 6 bases and J 2 bases, with 17 bases left between them. This CDR3 spans 17 amino acids. Germline V gene sequence: CDR1 MNHNS, CDR2 SASEGT. CDR3 coding DNA: TGTGCCAGCAGGAAAACAGGGCTTATAACTGGGGCCAACGTCCTGACTTTC. It translates to CASRKTGLITGANVLTF.

DNA of the CDR3: TGTGCCAGCAGTTTACACAGCCTACCTGAAGCTTTCTTT. This codes for CASSLHSLPEAFF. The genes are TRBV28 and TRBJ1-1; D not resolved. Germline assignment: CDR1 MDHEN and CDR2 SYDVKM. Trimming took 2 bases from V and 6 from J, leaving 10 bases between them. The CDR3 has 13 residues. The whole variable domain, remainder taken from reference TRBV28 and TRBJ1-1, is DVKVTQSSRYLVKRTGEKVFLECVQDMDHENMFWYRQDPGLGLRLIYFSYDVKMKEKGDIPEGYSVSREKKERFSLILESASTNQTSMYLCASSLHSLPEAFFGQGTRLTVV.

This clonotype was recorded at least ten times. This chain uses TRBV20-1 with TRBJ1-4, with a weak D call TRBD1 (6 bases). Germline CDR1 and CDR2: DFQATT and SNEGSKA (reference sequence). The V end was cut by 3 bases, the J end by 0 bases, with 17 bases between. CDR3 length equals 17 residues. Here the CDR3 DNA reads TGCAGTGCTAGTTCCCCACGGGACATTGCAACTAATGAAAAACTGTTTTTT. It encodes CSASSPRDIATNEKLFF.

The chain employs TRBV5-1 and TRBJ2-7; possible D gene TRBD1, 5 bases. The CDR3 has 13 amino acids. Between the trimmed V and J ends, which lost 0 bases and 6 bases, there was a span of 10 bases. CDR1 and CDR2 from the germline V gene are SGHRS and YFSETQ. CDR3 sequence: CASSLASGREQYV. CDR3 DNA: TGCGCCAGCAGCTTGGCGTCAGGGCGCGAGCAGTACGTC.

This chain uses TRBV19 with TRBJ1-1; no definite D call. CDR1 and CDR2 from the germline V gene are LNHDA and SQIVND (reference sequence). Trimming took off 5 bases at V and 1 base at J, with 8 bases between the two ends. This CDR3 comprises 13 residues. The CDR3 nucleotides read TGTGCCAGTAGTGCCGTAGCGAACACTGAAGCTTTCTTT. This gives the protein CASSAVANTEAFF.

The rearrangement joins TRBV28 to TRBJ2-1; 10 bases agree with TRBD2. CDR1 is MDHEN, CDR2 SYDVKM, per germline. With V trimmed by 6 bases and J by 7 bases, 12 bases remained unmatched. CDR3 length: 16 residues. CDR3 amino acids: CASRILAGDLGNEQFF. The CDR3 DNA reads TGTGCCAGCAGGATCCTAGCGGGAGATTTGGGGAATGAGCAGTTCTTC.